This is a list of T cell receptor beta chains from one sample in a study of CD8 T cells in Susac syndrome. TCRdb re-called the immunoSEQ multiplex PCR reads through MiXCR, storing one row per CDR3 protein. The repertoire has over 100,000 distinct CDR3 sequences, roughly 94% of them found once; the top ten carry 0.25% to 0.3%. The sequenced sample consisted of CD8+ T cells from PBMCs. These receptors all come from a human donor with Susac syndrome. The CDR3 runs from the conserved cysteine through the conserved F or W. D genes are given only for firm matches. Rows may omit the clone size; those that give it use once, few, many or a size class.

J gene,D gene,clone size,V gene,CDR3 protein,CDR3 DNA
TRBJ2-7,.,.,TRBV18,CASSPLQGWSYEQYF,TGTGCCAGCTCACCACTCCAGGGTTGGTCCTACGAGCAGTACTTC
TRBJ2-3,TRBD1,.,TRBV30,CAWSPGQGSDTQYF,TGTGCCTGGAGCCCGGGACAGGGGTCAGATACGCAGTATTTT
TRBJ2-3,.,.,TRBV27,CASSLSRGSTQYF,TGTGCCAGCAGTTTGTCCAGGGGCAGTACGCAGTATTTT
TRBJ2-2,.,.,TRBV30,CAWSVLRGAGELFF,TGTGCCTGGAGTGTACTCAGGGGAGCAGGGGAGCTGTTTTTT
TRBJ1-2,TRBD1,.,TRBV15,CATSRDHGQEFNYGYTF,TGTGCCACCAGCAGAGATCACGGACAGGAGTTTAACTATGGCTACACCTTC
TRBJ1-1,TRBD1,.,TRBV29-1,CSVWDRNTEAFF,TGCAGCGTTTGGGACAGGAACACTGAAGCTTTCTTT
TRBJ2-7,.,.,TRBV29-1,CSAQSGYSYEQYF,TGCAGCGCCCAATCAGGGTACTCCTACGAGCAGTACTTC
TRBJ2-7,.,.,TRBV7-9,CASSQQLQNEQYF,TGTGCCAGCAGCCAACAACTCCAGAACGAGCAGTACTTC
TRBJ2-7,.,.,TRBV2,CASSDFEQYF,TGTGCCAGCAGTGACTTCGAGCAGTACTTC
TRBJ2-7,TRBD2,.,TRBV4-3,CASSQDTPSGGQYYEQYF,TGCGCCAGCAGCCAAGATACACCTAGCGGGGGCCAATACTACGAGCAGTACTTC
TRBJ2-7,.,.,TRBV11-2,CASSLDSATYEQYF,TGTGCCAGCAGCTTAGACAGCGCTACCTACGAGCAGTACTTC
TRBJ1-5,.,.,TRBV27,CASSFSGSNQPQHF,TGTGCCAGCAGTTTCTCGGGAAGCAATCAGCCCCAGCATTTT
TRBJ2-3,.,.,TRBV5-4,CASSSWASLDTQYF,TGTGCCAGCAGCTCCTGGGCCAGCCTCGATACGCAGTATTTT
TRBJ1-6,.,.,TRBV27,CASRLGGANSPLHF,TGTGCCAGCCGCCTCGGAGGCGCAAATTCACCCCTCCACTTT
TRBJ2-1,TRBD2,.,TRBV5-6,CASSSSGTRHNEQFF,TGTGCCAGCAGTTCCTCCGGGACTAGGCACAATGAGCAGTTCTTC
TRBJ2-1,.,.,TRBV7-6,CASSLLRVSSYNEQFF,TGTGCCAGCAGCTTACTACGGGTGAGCTCCTACAATGAGCAGTTCTTC
TRBJ1-1,TRBD1,.,TRBV6-2/TRBV6-3,CASSRYPLDRSRWTEAFF,TGTGCCAGCAGCCGTTACCCCCTGGACAGGTCGAGATGGACTGAAGCTTTCTTT
TRBJ2-1,TRBD1,few,TRBV6-5,CASSQGASYNEQFF,TGTGCCAGCAGTCAGGGGGCCTCGTACAATGAGCAGTTCTTC
TRBJ2-3,.,.,TRBV11-2,CASSHDTDTQYF,TGTGCCAGCAGCCACGACACAGATACGCAGTATTTT
TRBJ2-4,TRBD1,.,TRBV4-2,CASSQGTGGDIQYF,TGTGCCAGCAGCCAAGGGACAGGAGGAGACATTCAGTACTTC
TRBJ2-7,TRBD2,once,TRBV15,CATSIGLAGSYEQYF,TGTGCCACCAGCATTGGACTAGCCGGCTCCTACGAGCAGTACTTC
TRBJ2-1,.,.,TRBV4-1,CASSDNRDRFGNEQFF,TGCGCCAGCAGCGACAACCGGGACCGATTCGGCAATGAGCAGTTCTTC
TRBJ2-1,.,.,TRBV9,CASSVGSTGRNEQFF,TGTGCCAGCAGCGTAGGATCCACAGGGAGGAATGAGCAGTTCTTC
TRBJ1-1,.,.,TRBV10-3,CAIKRDRNTEAFF,TGTGCCATCAAGAGGGATCGGAACACTGAAGCTTTCTTT
TRBJ2-7,.,.,TRBV13,CASRSSEGEYEQHF,TGTGCCAGCAGATCTAGCGAGGGGGAATACGAGCAGCACTTC
TRBJ1-2,.,.,TRBV27,CASSSHRGRDGYTF,TGTGCCAGCAGTTCCCACAGAGGGAGGGATGGCTACACCTTC
TRBJ2-3,TRBD2,.,TRBV20-1,CSAELAGASSTDTQYF,TGCAGTGCTGAACTAGCGGGGGCCTCTAGCACAGATACGCAGTATTTT
TRBJ2-3,TRBD2,.,TRBV15,CATSRVAGSTDTQYF,TGTGCCACCAGCAGAGTAGCGGGGAGCACAGATACGCAGTATTTT
TRBJ2-3,.,.,TRBV6-2/TRBV6-3,CASSYTSRDFRVTDTQYF,TGTGCCAGCAGTTACACAAGCCGGGACTTCCGAGTCACAGATACGCAGTATTTT
TRBJ1-2,.,.,TRBV29-1,CSVRQGGGYTF,TGCAGCGTTCGTCAGGGAGGAGGCTACACCTTC
TRBJ2-3,.,.,TRBV5-1,CASSLRFPDTQYF,TGCGCCAGCAGCTTAAGGTTCCCAGATACGCAGTATTTT
TRBJ2-5,.,.,TRBV7-9,CASSLGGQTQYF,TGTGCCAGCAGCTTGGGGGGACAGACCCAGTACTTC
TRBJ2-1,.,.,TRBV9,CASSLRRGEQFF,TGTGCCAGCAGCCTGAGACGGGGTGAGCAGTTCTTC
TRBJ2-5,TRBD1,.,TRBV29-1,CSVEDQGAPWEETQYF,TGCAGCGTTGAAGATCAGGGGGCACCCTGGGAAGAGACCCAGTACTTC
TRBJ2-7,.,.,TRBV9,CASSRGTDQDEQYF,TGTGCCAGCTCCCGGGGGACAGATCAGGACGAGCAGTACTTC
TRBJ2-5,.,.,TRBV15,CATSRPEQETQYF,TGTGCCACCAGCAGACCGGAACAAGAGACCCAGTACTTC
TRBJ2-3,TRBD1,.,TRBV5-1,CASSSATGGLADTQYF,TGCGCCAGCAGCTCGGCCACAGGGGGCCTCGCAGATACGCAGTATTTT
TRBJ2-4,TRBD2,.,TRBV6-5,CAGSYLAGGAKNIQYF,TGTGCCGGCAGTTACCTAGCGGGGGGAGCCAAAAACATTCAGTACTTC
TRBJ2-7,.,.,TRBV3-1,CASSPGSPEQYF,TGTGCCAGCAGCCCTGGATCCCCCGAGCAGTACTTC
TRBJ1-4,TRBD1,once,TRBV20-1,CSASRTGQYEKLFF,TGCAGTGCTAGTAGGACGGGACAGTATGAAAAACTGTTTTTT